This TCR beta chain appears in the sequencing data of a study of CD8 T cells in Susac syndrome (dated by TCRdb to about 2019). Some background on the complete study: The study used repertoire sequencing to test whether antigen drove CD8+ T cell activation and differentiation in Susac syndrome. The investigation overall reported the following: The number of individuals in the TCR sequencing and HLA analysis was recognized as being relatively small.

As to this clonotype: Its antigen is currently not known. The input lacks base qualities; no much larger clone sits a single base away.

RNA was extracted using the RNeasy kit, and roughly 0.45 to 1 microgram was reverse transcribed with random hexamers. The immunoSEQ multiplex PCR assay, covering 54 Vbeta and 13 Jbeta segments, was used to amplify TCR beta CDR3 regions. PCR amplification bias was corrected using a synthetic template baseline for primer optimization and computational correction. Per the original workflow: Only productive sequences were kept, with reads annotated to V, D and J genes according to IMGT and analyzed in immunoSEQ Analyzer. Clonality was computed as one minus Shannon entropy normalized by log2 of the number of productive unique sequences. For each patient and control, public and private clones were evaluated within the 100 most prevalent clones. Susac-specific clones were defined as absent from healthy and MS cohorts, over a thousand published viral clones and other ImmuneACCESS disease sequences. TCRdb applied fastp at Q25 and MiXCR to the public reads, then kept only in-frame beta chains. Each CDR3 protein appears once, grouped with its most common genes and DNA. These V and J calls originate from TCRdb's pipeline instead of the authors' own analysis. In all, the sample holds roughly 180,000 distinct CDR3 sequences, and approximately 95% of those were seen once. The ten largest clones take up about 0.088% of the sample.

Peripheral blood CD8+ and CD4+ T cells from healthy donors, Susac syndrome patients and multiple sclerosis patients were profiled by high-throughput TCR beta sequencing. The multiple sclerosis controls were treatment-naive patients whose relapsing-remitting disease, either stable or active, fulfilled the revised McDonald criteria. Bulk CD8+ and CD4+ T cells were purified magnetically by negative isolation, whereas CD8+ TEMRA cells were enriched by FACS. Blood was drawn into EDTA tubes, processed within 24 hours, and PBMCs were isolated by density gradient centrifugation. PBMCs intended for TCR sequencing were cryopreserved in liquid nitrogen and were subsequently thawed in a 37 degrees C water bath. A purity of at least 90% was achieved for sorted or isolated CD4+, CD8+ and CD8+ TEMRA cells. CDR1 and CDR2 are read off the germline V gene (reference sequence) as GTSNPN and SVGIG. Trimming removed 2 bases from V and 8 bases from J; the gene matches leave 3 bases unexplained. Including cysteine and phenylalanine, the CDR3 has 12 amino acids. The read is trimmed to its CDR3 DNA, 36 bases read in frame from base 1.

The chain joins TRBV30 to TRBJ1-5; 7 central nucleotides agree with TRBD1. Sequenced: CD4+ T cells from PBMCs. The clonotype originates from a human donor with multiple sclerosis. The nucleotide sequence is TGTGCCTGGAGTCCTCAGGGGGAGCCCCAGCATTTT. It encodes CAWSPQGEPQHF.